Listed below are T cell receptor beta chains from one sample, sequenced in a study of blood T cells in healthy people across ages. TCRdb re-analysed the 5' RACE reads in MiXCR, keeping a single row per CDR3 protein. The sample yields roughly 1,500,000 distinct CDR3 sequences, roughly 40% seen once. Sequencing was carried out using blood. All receptors come from a woman in her late teens or twenties in good health. Both conserved end residues are part of each CDR3. The D gene is left open where the match is weak. Clone sizes are given selectively: once, few, many, or a class where the clone is expanded.

TRBJ2-7,TRBV12-3/TRBV12-4,.,TRBD2,CASSLAGGRAYHEQYF
TRBJ2-5,TRBV28,few,TRBD1,CASSPATGGQETQYF
TRBJ2-1,TRBV29-1,many,TRBD2,CSDGTWTSGGRSEQFF
TRBJ2-1,TRBV7-9,few,TRBD1,CASSLSPGQGPYNEQFF
TRBJ1-2,TRBV7-2,few,TRBD1,CASSLGPDRRLYGYTF
TRBJ1-2,TRBV28,.,.,CASRPPGHGYTF
TRBJ1-5,TRBV2,.,.,CASSNTGSNQPQHF
TRBJ1-1,TRBV4-1,.,.,CASAEPGAVMNTEAFF
TRBJ1-5,TRBV27,.,TRBD1,CASSSRDRVNQPQHF
TRBJ2-1,TRBV6-5,few,TRBD1,CASRTGGTYNEQFF
TRBJ2-5,TRBV4-2,.,.,CASSQDVRESYKQYF
TRBJ2-4,TRBV29-1,.,.,CSVEGNHNEQYF
TRBJ2-5,TRBV7-2,.,.,CASSLLIGGMVQETQYF
TRBJ1-5,TRBV12-3/TRBV12-4,.,.,CASSLAGPVGSQPQHF
TRBJ2-1,TRBV20-1,once,TRBD2,CSARGTSQGEQFF
TRBJ1-2,TRBV7-3,.,.,CASSSDSFLGYTF
TRBJ2-7,TRBV5-1,.,.,CASSLGEGIGEQYF
TRBJ2-1,TRBV12-3/TRBV12-4,few,.,CASTLEPSNEQFF
TRBJ2-1,TRBV28,few,TRBD2,CASSLSSSGGSRNEQFF
TRBJ1-5,TRBV6-5,.,TRBD1,CASSLDGQGRNQPQHF
TRBJ2-7,TRBV4-1,.,.,CASSPSVLTGRVNEQYF
TRBJ2-7,TRBV18,.,TRBD1,CASTPPGQGPDEQYF
TRBJ2-5,TRBV14,.,TRBD2,CASSQEALRTSGKETQYF
TRBJ2-7,TRBV7-9,.,.,CASSLHGGYEQYF
TRBJ2-7,TRBV20-1,.,.,CSTEGWAGRTYEQYF
TRBJ2-4,TRBV29-1,.,.,CSVEGPLAKNIQYF
TRBJ1-2,TRBV28,.,.,CASSALDKQRDGYTF
TRBJ2-7,TRBV11-2,few,.,CASSPRPAKAETYEQYF
TRBJ2-1,TRBV5-1,.,.,CASSPDGLDSFNEQFF
.,TRBV7-4,.,TRBD2,CASSQLSGDYHETQYF
TRBJ2-7,TRBV13,few,.,CASSLRRIAGDLYEQYF
TRBJ1-2,TRBV6-1,.,TRBD1,CASSESPLATGANYGYTF
TRBJ2-7,TRBV27,few,.,CASSLSTSHLVYEQYF
TRBJ1-2,TRBV27,once,TRBD1,CASSLLPGDREIYTF
TRBJ1-5,TRBV21-1,.,.,CASSKENGYSNQPQHF
TRBJ1-2,TRBV6-1,once,.,CASHQGIDYGYTF
TRBJ2-1,TRBV27,many,.,CASSPRDLTNNEQFF
TRBJ1-1,TRBV7-3,few,.,CASSFQENTEAFF
TRBJ1-2,TRBV10-2,few,.,CASSGDPGTDYGYTF
TRBJ1-2,TRBV9,.,.,CASSVGRVWGYTF
TRBJ1-2,TRBV29-1,.,TRBD1,CSVEQGGGYTF
TRBJ2-3,TRBV6-6,.,.,CASSYFSGPSTDTQYF
TRBJ2-1,TRBV30,.,.,CASRWGAGNEQFF
TRBJ2-7,TRBV20-1,few,.,CSASRVELSYEQYF
TRBJ1-1,TRBV29-1,.,.,CSVGHDTEAFF
.,TRBV5-6,.,.,CASSSLTGNPYEQYF
TRBJ1-1,TRBV20-1,.,.,CLGARNTEAFF
TRBJ1-1,TRBV6-5,.,.,CASYEWSGTNTEAFF
.,TRBV29-1,.,.,CSVDLTGTYEQYF
TRBJ2-7,TRBV30,.,.,CAWSGTAASYEQYF
TRBJ2-4,TRBV6-6,few,.,CASSYSVRGVGIQYF
.,TRBV20-1,.,TRBD2,CSAPGGAVSYNEQYF
TRBJ1-2,TRBV6-2/TRBV6-3,.,.,CASSYMPYYGYTF
TRBJ2-7,TRBV20-1,.,TRBD2,CSASPPSGAARVEQYF